Listed here are 27 T cell receptor beta chains from one sample, sequenced in a study of vaccination and CD4 T cells after COVID-19. CD4+ T cells that had been cultured provided DNA sequenced with the Oncomine TCR Beta short-read assay. One entry per CDR3 protein, called by TCRdb with MiXCR from the PCR reads. The table shows around 14,000 distinct CDR3 sequences, with less than 65% occurring only once. Treatment reported: approximately 9-day PBMC culture with coronavirus spike peptide pools or control peptides (ViraFEST assay). These receptors' antigens are unknown. The sample in question was CD4+ T cells from blood, cultured in vitro, obtained before SARS-CoV-2 vaccination. These receptors were collected from a human donor who had recovered from COVID-19.

This clonotype has a single count. The chain combines TRBV29-1 with TRBJ1-6; D is unclear. V was pared by 4 bases and J by 6 bases, with 10 bases between. Germline V CDR1 and CDR2: SQVTM, ANQGSEA. The CDR3 is 13 residues long. CDR3 DNA: TGCAGCGTTGGGGTGGCTCCTAATTCACCCCTCCACTTT. Its protein is CSVGVAPNSPLHF.

This clonotype was counted between two and nine times. The chain carries TRBV6-5 and TRBJ1-1, with 8 bases lining up with TRBD1. From germline, CDR1 is MNHEY and CDR2 SVGAGI. V shed 4 bases and J 0 bases; nucleotides not matched to a gene: 10. CDR3 length: 17 residues. The CDR3 here is CASSLHRDRLMNTEAFF. The DNA of the CDR3 is TGTGCCAGCAGTTTGCACCGGGACAGGCTCATGAACACTGAAGCTTTCTTT.

In its sample, this clonotype was seen a few times. The rearrangement links TRBV12-3 or TRBV12-4 to TRBJ2-3; 12 bases agree with TRBD2. V shed 5 bases, J shed 5 bases, and the junction held 17 bases outside the gene matches. The CDR3 is 19 residues long. CDR3 DNA sequence: TGTGCCAGCAGTCGGACTAGCGGGATTAGTTCCGGGGCTTTAGATACGCAGTATTTT. It is translated as CASSRTSGISSGALDTQYF.

In nucleotides, the CDR3 is TGTGCCAGCAGTTTCTCGAGGTCCCAAGAGACCCAGTACTTC. Its translation: CASSFSRSQETQYF. The chain joins TRBV28 to TRBJ2-5; D is unresolved. Germline-derived CDR1 and CDR2 are MDHEN and SYDVKM. V was pared by 3 bases and J by 1 base, with 9 bases between. The CDR3 runs 14 residues.

The genes are TRBV11-3 and TRBJ1-1; D is perhaps TRBD1 (5 bases). V gave up 3 bases and J gave up 3 bases, with 11 bases separating them. The CDR3 length is 14 residues. The germline V gene encodes CDR1 SGHNT and CDR2 YENEEA. The CDR3 loop is CASSFRELHTEAFF. The CDR3 bases are TGTGCCAGCAGCTTCAGGGAGCTACACACTGAAGCTTTCTTT.

J is TRBJ1-5 and V is TRBV20-1; D remains unclear. The germline CDR1 and CDR2 sequences are DFQATT and SNEGSKA (reference sequence). This CDR3 spans 13 amino acids. The germline V and J ends were trimmed by 3 bases and 6 bases, with 12 bases remaining between them. CDR3 amino acids: CSASVGMSQPQHF. CDR3 DNA: TGCAGTGCTAGTGTGGGGATGAGTCAGCCCCAGCATTTT.

Worth noting for this clonotype: The missing conserved phenylalanine or tryptophan at the end of this CDR3 makes a read error likely. This chain joins TRBV15 and TRBJ1-1; D may be TRBD1 (5 bases). Trimming took off 5 bases at V and 3 bases at J, with 16 bases between the two ends. The CDR3 covers 15 residues. Germline lookup yields CDR1 LNHNV and CDR2 YYDKDF (reference sequence). Written as DNA, the CDR3 is TGTGCCACCAGCTCCAAGGCAACAGGTTACACTGAAGCTTTCATT. This gives the protein CATSSKATGYTEAFI.

This clonotype occurred a few times. This rearrangement joins TRBV19 to TRBJ1-2, with 10 positions matching TRBD1. The CDR3 sequence is 16 residues long. V shed 3 bases and J 5 bases; nucleotides not matched to a gene: 9. Germline V CDR1 and CDR2: LNHDA, SQIVND (reference sequence). CDR3 sequence reads: CASSMTGQGVWYGYTF. CDR3 sequence (DNA): TGTGCCAGTAGTATGACTGGACAGGGGGTATGGTATGGCTACACCTTC.

In DNA, the CDR3 is TGCAGTGCTAGAAAAGGCCGGGCAGGGTATGTGCAGTACTTC. Translation gives CSARKGRAGYVQYF. V and J are TRBV20-1 and TRBJ2-7; D is possibly TRBD1 (5 bases). The CDR3 loop spans 14 amino acids. Trimming stripped 2 bases from V and 9 bases from J, with 20 bases between. The germline CDR1 and CDR2 sequences are DFQATT and SNEGSKA (reference sequence).

This clonotype has a handful of counts. The chain couples TRBV15 to TRBJ1-2; the D gene is possibly TRBD1 (5 bases). The CDR3 covers 20 residues. In germline, CDR1 is LNHNV, CDR2 YYDKDF (reference sequence). V was cut by 0 bases and J by 0 bases, with 23 bases left in between. As DNA, the CDR3 is TGTGCCACCAGCAGAGATCTTAAGGACGGCAGGGTAGAGACTAACTATGGCTACACCTTC. It translates to CATSRDLKDGRVETNYGYTF.

The rearrangement uses TRBV12-3 or TRBV12-4 and TRBJ2-7; no reliable D call. The CDR3 extends over 14 amino acids. The V end was cut by 4 bases, the J end by 6 bases, with 16 bases between. The CDR3 bases are TGTGCCAGCAGTTGGTCCGGGTCTTGGGGCGAGCAGTACTTC. Translating it yields CASSWSGSWGEQYF.

The chain links TRBV6-1 to TRBJ1-5, with D unresolved. The CDR3 contains 13 residues. Germline-derived CDR1 and CDR2 are MNHNS and SASEGT. V gave up 3 bases and J gave up 10 bases, with 13 bases separating them. The CDR3 nucleotides are TGTGCCAGCAGTGACATACGGGCTAGCCCCCAGCATTTT. Protein sequence: CASSDIRASPQHF.

There are a few counts of this clonotype. The gene calls are TRBV20-1 and TRBJ1-1, with a tentative D call TRBD1 (5 bases). The CDR3 is made up of 12 amino acids. Germline-derived CDR1 and CDR2 are DFQATT and SNEGSKA (reference sequence). Deletions cut 8 bases from V and 1 base from J, with 11 bases between. DNA for the CDR3: TGCAGTACCTCCACAGGGAACACTGAAGCTTTCTTT. Its protein product is CSTSTGNTEAFF.

This clonotype was recorded once. This sequence joins TRBV7-3 and TRBJ1-1; D not certain. The germline V gene has CDR1 SGHTA and CDR2 FQGTGA. V lost 2 bases and J lost 5, with 12 bases in between. The CDR3 covers 14 residues. CDR3 nucleotides: TGTGCCAGCAGCTTAGGAGGGAGTGGGACTGAAGCTTTCTTT. It is translated as CASSLGGSGTEAFF.

The chain links TRBV18 to TRBJ1-2; D is undetermined. This CDR3 region has 13 residues. Trimming removed 6 bases from V and 3 bases from J, with 11 bases in between. The germline V gene encodes CDR1 KGHSH and CDR2 LQKENI. As DNA, the CDR3 is TGTGCCAGCTCGCGTGAGGTTGACTATGGCTACACCTTC. This codes for CASSREVDYGYTF.

The chain couples TRBV7-2 to TRBJ2-7; D perhaps matches TRBD2 (5 bases). V was shortened by 2 bases and J by 5 bases, with 10 bases between the two germline ends. Germline V gene data show CDR1 as SGHTA and CDR2 as FQGNSA. CDR3 length equals 13 residues. CDR3 protein: CASSLTAADEQYF. The CDR3 DNA is TGTGCCAGCAGCTTAACAGCAGCGGACGAGCAGTACTTC.

This rearrangement joins TRBV6-5 to TRBJ2-7, with 11 bases aligning to TRBD2. The CDR3 is 16 amino acids. Germline trimming cut 0 bases from V and 2 bases from J; bases unmatched to any gene: 3. In germline, CDR1 is MNHEY, CDR2 SVGAGI. The CDR3 sequence is CASSYSGTSGTYEQYF. Written as DNA, the CDR3 is TGTGCCAGCAGTTACTCGGGGACTAGCGGTACCTACGAGCAGTACTTC.

For the CDR3, the DNA is TGTGCCAGCAGCATTTCTGACTGGGTGGGTTCACCCCTCCACTTT. Amino acid sequence: CASSISDWVGSPLHF. The chain couples TRBV7-9 to TRBJ1-6; D is undetermined. Trimming pared 5 bases from V and 9 bases from J, leaving 17 bases between. Germline CDR1 and CDR2: SEHNR and FQNEAQ (reference sequence). The CDR3 is 15 residues long. The variable domain in full, completed from reference TRBV7-9 and TRBJ1-6, reads DTGVSQNPRHKITKRGQNVTFRCDPISEHNRLYWYRQTLGQGPEFLTYFQNEAQLEKSRLLSDRFSAERPKGSFSTLEIQRTEQGDSAMYLCASSISDWVGSPLHFGNGTRLTVT.

This clonotype has just a few counts. This sequence joins TRBV6-1 and TRBJ2-7; D is ambiguous. Germline V gives CDR1 MNHNS, CDR2 SASEGT. The CDR3 runs 12 residues. V dropped 6 bases and J dropped 2 bases, with 8 bases sitting between them. DNA of the CDR3: TGTGCCAGCAGCCTCTCCACCTACGAGCAGTACTTC. This encodes CASSLSTYEQYF.

By proportion, this clonotype is large. This chain links TRBV7-2 with TRBJ2-3, with D uncertain. V lost 2 bases and J 1 base, leaving 10 bases between the germline ends. CDR3 length equals 15 residues. In germline, CDR1 is SGHTA, CDR2 FQGNSA. The CDR3 spells CASSLIVWGTDTQYF. The CDR3 DNA reads TGTGCCAGCAGCTTAATAGTTTGGGGCACAGATACGCAGTATTTT. Full variable domain (remainder filled in from reference TRBV7-2 and TRBJ2-3): GAGVSQSPSNKVTEKGKDVELRCDPISGHTALYWYRQSLGQGLEFLIYFQGNSAPDKSGLPSDRFSAERTGGSVSTLTIQRTQQEDSAVYLCASSLIVWGTDTQYFGPGTRLTVL.

This clonotype qualifies as large. V usage is TRBV20-1 and J usage is TRBJ2-3; 7 bases are shared with TRBD1. V lost 2 bases and J lost 1; bases outside the gene matches: 3. Germline CDR1 reads DFQATT; CDR2 reads SNEGSKA (reference sequence). CDR3 length: 14 residues. The CDR3 DNA sequence: TGCAGTGCTAGAAGGGACAGCCGCACAGATACGCAGTATTTT. Translated: CSARRDSRTDTQYF.

The chain links TRBV27 to TRBJ1-6; D is ambiguous. The germline V gene encodes CDR1 MNHEY and CDR2 SMNVEV (reference sequence). This CDR3 region has 14 residues. Trimming stripped 10 bases from V and 0 bases from J, with 10 bases between. CDR3 DNA: TGTGCCACCGCAGTTCTCTCCTATAATTCACCCCTCCACTTT. Translating it yields CATAVLSYNSPLHF.

The chain joins TRBV7-2 to TRBJ2-7, with a weak D call TRBD2 (6 bases). The CDR3 contains 15 residues. The germline CDR1 and CDR2 sequences are SGHTA and FQGNSA. Trimming pared 5 bases from V and 7 bases from J, leaving 21 bases between. CDR3 in amino acids: CASSLQTGNAGEQYF. CDR3 DNA: TGTGCCAGCAGCCTCCAAACTGGGAACGCGGGGGAGCAGTACTTC.

V and J are TRBV27 and TRBJ2-5; D gene ambiguous. V shed 3 bases and J shed 5 bases, with 7 bases lying between them. In germline, CDR1 is MNHEY, CDR2 SMNVEV (reference sequence). CDR3 size: 12 residues. The CDR3: CASSFFGETQYF. The DNA of the CDR3 is TGTGCCAGCAGTTTTTTCGGGGAGACCCAGTACTTC.

The chain has TRBV7-2 and TRBJ2-7; 8 bases line up with TRBD2. Germline loops: CDR1 SGHTA, CDR2 FQGNSA. V shed 3 bases, J shed 3 bases, and the junction held 7 bases outside the gene matches. This CDR3 is built from 15 residues. The CDR3: CASSFAGGDYYEQYF. DNA for the CDR3: TGTGCCAGCAGCTTTGCGGGAGGCGACTACTACGAGCAGTACTTC.

This clonotype has only a few counts. This chain links TRBV20-1 with TRBJ1-2, with D unresolved. Germline V gene data show CDR1 as DFQATT and CDR2 as SNEGSKA (reference sequence). CDR3 length: 13 amino acids. Trimming stripped 4 bases from V and 5 bases from J, with 14 bases between. CDR3: CSATDGGIYGYTF. CDR3 nucleotide sequence: TGCAGTGCTACCGACGGAGGGATTTATGGCTACACCTTC.

The chain links TRBV20-1 to TRBJ1-2; 10 nucleotides agree with TRBD1. The germline V gene encodes CDR1 DFQATT and CDR2 SNEGSKA (reference sequence). There are 17 residues in the CDR3. Trimming at V came to 2 bases and at J to 8 bases, leaving 17 bases not matched to a gene. Written as DNA, the CDR3 is TGCAGTGCTAGACACCTCCGACAGGGGGCATCGGCTAGGGGCTACACCTTC. Protein: CSARHLRQGASARGYTF.